The T cell receptor (beta chain) described here comes from a study of blood T cell repertoires in COVID-19. As for the study in general: The origin of the acute and convalescent COVID-19 samples was the United States, Italy and Spain. PBMCs, B-cell-depleted T cells, or T cells provided the cDNA or gDNA that made up the material.

In the authors' methods: Scientists estimated how many nucleated cells there were by amplifying reference gene primers. The data were produced by immunoSEQ multiplex PCR, yet TCRdb's version contains in-frame clones alone and is incomplete. V, J and clone size derive from that table, while D and trimming were established from the DNA sequence. The sample has a few hundred thousand clones; roughly 85% are singletons. Across roughly 25 US areas, participants ranged in age from about 18 to 90 years. The CDR3 has 11 amino acids. The J segment lost 14 bases and the V segment lost 6 bases, leaving 6 bases of the junction unmatched. From germline, CDR1 is DFQATT and CDR2 SNEGSKA (reference sequence).

The clonotype comes from a woman aged 35 to 49 with acute COVID-19. The chain recombines TRBV20-1 with TRBJ2-1, with TRBD2 matching 11 bases. The sequenced sample was PBMCs or T cells enriched from blood (not recorded which). This CDR3 reads CSANSGGAEFF. The CDR3 DNA reads as TGCAGTGCAAATAGCGGGGGGGCTGAGTTCTTC.